This TCR beta chain was profiled in a study of patients and donors after allogeneic stem cell transplantation. TCRdb analysed the RT-PCR reads with MiXCR anew, one entry per CDR3 protein. Of about a million distinct CDR3 sequences in the sample, 18% are singletons; the top ten hold around 6%. V was cut by 3 bases and J by 3 bases, with 21 bases left in between. The germline CDR1 and CDR2 sequences are DFQATT and SNEGSKA (reference sequence). CDR3 length: 17 residues. This clonotype originated in a human donor who was either an allogeneic HSCT recipient or a stem cell or donor lymphocyte infusion donor (not recorded which). It is not recorded whose cells these are; they may come from a transplant donor. The chain combines TRBV20-1 with TRBJ2-4; D uncertain. The sequencing sample was made of blood, either unsorted or a sorted T cell fraction (not recorded which). CDR3 in DNA: TGCAGTGCTAGTCAATCTAGACTGGGATACGTCAAAAACATTCAGTACTTC. Its protein product is CSASQSRLGYVKNIQYF.